The T cell receptor beta chain described here comes from a study of blood T cells in healthy people across ages (dated by TCRdb to the mid-2010s). Looking at the study overall: Template switching captured roughly one uniquely barcoded TCR beta cDNA molecule per two T cells in model experiments. Using the same blood draw, the study looked at two additional independent replicas of 1 million unique cDNA reads for two donors, one aged 18 to 30 and the other aged 80 or older. To track age-related changes in TCR beta repertoire diversity, the study relied on deep sequencing normalized with unique cDNA molecular identifiers. Donors were grouped into four age groups: young (average roughly 17 years), middle-aged (around 39), aged (around 60) and long-lived (about 82). On the study overall, not on this receptor specifically: Observed TCR beta diversity per million T cells fell roughly linearly with age, and a significant reduction was already apparent by age about 43. There was a strong correlation between observed TCR beta diversity and the percentage of naive T cells measured by flow cytometry. Conclusive comparison of naive and antigen-experienced compartments was prevented by the profiling of bulk unsorted PBMCs. Estimates of total diversity from one million sequenced T cells were regarded as lower bounds and underestimates. Because the CMV infection status of the donors was unknown, age-related changes in expanded clonotypes may potentially have been confounded. Compared with the aged group, the long-lived group had more naive CD4+ T cells, fewer expanded clones and increased TCR diversity, a pattern suggesting age selection.

Receptor libraries were prepared by 5' RACE. TCRdb shows the sequencer as Illumina HiSeq 2500. A second PCR of 7 to 11 cycles was run with a J-beta primer mix and a sample-barcoded 5' primer. A template-switch 5' adaptor carrying 12 random nucleotides introduced a unique molecular identifier onto each TCR beta cDNA molecule. Each sample yielded at least 2.5 million CDR3-containing paired-end reads. First-strand cDNA synthesis was performed from all RNA using the Mint cDNA synthesis kit, with priming by a TRBC-specific oligonucleotide. Following uracil-DNA glycosylase treatment, all cDNA underwent a first 18-cycle PCR with the universal primers M1SS and BC2_uni_R. The paper's data handling went like this. For normalization, 1 million high-quality reads, each with a distinct molecular identifier, were randomly selected from each sample. Instead of being binned into consensus sequences, reads that shared molecular identifiers were thrown out. MiTCR, set to a Q25 quality threshold and the strictest error-elimination algorithm, was used for CDR3 identification, clonotype clustering and error correction. Lower-bound total TCR beta diversity was estimated with a nonparametric unseen species model using Euler transformation. Using fastp trimming at Q25 and MiXCR clonotype assembly, TCRdb reanalyzed the public sequencing data and kept in-frame beta chains. Under each unique CDR3 protein, matching rows form one entry showing the most common genes and DNA. TCRdb, not the authors, supplied the V and J calls. For this sample the table gives fewer than 1,200,000 distinct CDR3 sequences, of which roughly a quarter were detected only once. The ten biggest clones cover less than 0.85% of the sample.

Including cysteine and phenylalanine, the CDR3 has 17 amino acids. The sequence is cut down to CDR3 DNA, 51 bases in frame from base 1. The germline V gene gives CDR1 as SGDLS and CDR2 as YYNGEE. V loses 4 bases, J loses 4 bases, and the germline ends lie 22 bases apart. Remarks on this clonotype: Its recognized antigen is unknown. Qualities for individual bases were not recorded, and no much larger clone is one base off.

The donors were a few dozen Caucasian individuals from Russia, aged 6 to 90 years, who were systemically healthy. Each donor gave 8 to 10 milliliters of peripheral blood, drawn into EDTA-treated Vacutainer tubes. Ficoll-Paque density-gradient centrifugation was used to isolate PBMCs, with at least 6 million obtained per sample. Trizol reagent was used to extract total RNA from the PBMCs, yielding at least 5 micrograms per sample. The percentages of naive CD45RAhigh/CD27high T cells were determined by flow cytometry on a PBMC aliquot from every donor. The same data also went into a second study, on T cells of mothers and their children. Per that second paper: Nine systemically healthy Caucasian individuals served as donors, namely three mothers together with their six children. cDNA synthesis used all of the extracted RNA, with 1.5 ug of RNA in each 15 ul reaction. In the second PCR, the M1S primer introduced both the sample barcodes and 2-4 random nucleotides. Over 8 million TCR beta CDR3 reads were obtained for each mother, and around 3 million reads were obtained for each child. Thymic selection similarly shapes TCR recombination output in related and unrelated pairs, with minor effect from inherited differences. Normalized repertoire overlap was always slightly but never significantly higher in related than unrelated mother-child pairs. No persistent microchimeric T cell clones were detected, at a sensitivity of 80 to 100 clones per million clonotypes. Deep NGS was used in the study to compare the TCR beta repertoires of mothers and children and to look for features that separate related mother-child pairs from unrelated individuals. On average, the children were 11 +/- 4 years old, while the mothers were about 40 +/- 4 years old. After adapter ligation was performed with NEBNext reagents, the libraries were sequenced on an Illumina HiSeq 2000 with 100+100 nt paired-end reads. To prevent cross-contamination, the mother and child libraries were prepared a month apart and were sequenced in separate runs. For each donor, between roughly 500,000 and 2,100,000 distinct TCR beta clonotypes were identified. Naive TCR beta clonotypes were estimated from low-frequency clonotypes matched to each donor's FACS-determined naive share, without sorting.

The sequence was obtained from a girl aged 2 to 9 in good health. Rearrangement joined TRBV9 to TRBJ2-3; the best D guess is TRBD2, with 6 bases matching. The sequenced sample was blood. The sequenced DNA is TGTGCCAGCAGCTTAGACAAATCCGGCGGGGATCCAGATACGCAGTATTTT. Its translation is CASSLDKSGGDPDTQYF.